This TCR beta chain is drawn from a study of blood T cell repertoires in COVID-19. CDR1 is LNHDA and CDR2 is SQIVND in the germline V gene (reference sequence). The ends lost 4 bases at V and 5 bases at J; junction bases unmatched: 7. This CDR3 has 16 residues. Original processing notes: Nucleated cell number was recorded as an estimate derived from reference gene primer amplification. Repertoires were generated with immunoSEQ multiplex PCR, while TCRdb's copy carries only in-frame clones and drops some. That table is the source of V, J and clone size, and D and trimming were worked out from the DNA. The data hold around 480,000 clones, with around 87% observed a single time.

This clonotype originated in a woman under 30 who had recovered from COVID-19. Sequences were obtained from PBMCs or T cells enriched from blood (not recorded which). The rearrangement links TRBV19 to TRBJ1-4; 10 bases are shared with TRBD1. The CDR3 region is CASSTYRTGGNEKLFF. The CDR3 region has the DNA TGTGCCAGTAGTACCTATCGGACAGGGGGGAATGAAAAACTGTTTTTT.